This TCR beta chain was found in a study of post-analysis software for immune sequencing data. In the study overall: Relapsing-remitting, secondary progressive and progressive-relapsing multiple sclerosis courses were included.

Notes on the study in general: Controls had significantly higher normalized Chao1 diversity than multiple sclerosis patients. Higher frequency in patients than in controls was seen for about five TRBV segments, with TRBV5-6, TRBV5-1 and TRBV20-1 among them.

The TCR beta cDNA libraries carried unique molecular identifiers. Out of roughly 0.85 to 10 million T cells, some 500,000 cDNA molecules were generated. Each CDR3 protein is one row after TCRdb ran MiXCR on the PCR reads. There are fewer than 850,000 distinct CDR3 sequences in the sample; 25% to 30% occur only once, and approximately 0.6% lies in the top ten. On this clonotype: Its antigen is unknown.

The CDR3 totals 12 residues. V shed 4 bases and J shed 4 bases, with 8 bases lying between them. Germline V CDR1 and CDR2: SGHTA, FQGNSA. The V call is TRBV7-2, the J call TRBJ2-7; the D is unclear. The source material was blood. This TCR derives from a girl aged 10 to 17 with multiple sclerosis. CDR3 residues: CASSWEGYEQYF. The CDR3 coding sequence is TGTGCCAGCAGCTGGGAAGGGTACGAGCAGTACTTC.